Below, one TCR beta chain is given with its context. Sequenced by immunoSEQ multiplex PCR; TCRdb stores in-frame clones only, minus some. The sample has more than 130,000 clones; 80% to 90% are singletons. These data are taken from a study of cytomegalovirus exposure and HLA in healthy donors. The receptor's source is a woman younger than 35 in good health and CMV-seropositive. The sequenced sample consisted of PBMCs.

The CDR3 region is CASRLQGSHSPLHF. CDR3 in DNA: TGTGCCAGTAGGCTACAGGGTTCCCATTCACCCCTCCACTTT. J is TRBJ1-6 and V is TRBV19; possible D gene TRBD1, 6 bases. CDR1 is LNHDA, CDR2 SQIVND, per germline (reference sequence). This CDR3 is built from 14 residues. The V gene lost 6 bases and the J gene lost 8 bases, with 14 bases spanning the gap.